The T cell receptor (beta chain) under discussion was sequenced for a study of identical twins. The germline gives CDR1 SGHNT, CDR2 YENEEA. With V trimmed by 5 bases and J by 5 bases, 10 bases remained unmatched. The CDR3 contains 15 residues. Each CDR3 protein gets one entry after TCRdb re-called the 5' RACE reads with MiXCR. The data contain roughly 290,000 distinct CDR3 sequences, about 8.9% of them singletons. These data were also reused for a study on yellow fever vaccine responses in identical twins.

The genes are TRBV11-3 and TRBJ2-5; 8 bases line up with TRBD2. This TCR came from a woman between 18 and 29 years old in good health. Sequenced input: memory (CD45RO+) T cells sorted from blood. The CDR3 bases are TGTGCCAGCAGCCTACTAGCGGCGGGCAGGGAGACCCAGTACTTC. It codes for CASSLLAAGRETQYF.